This entry concerns a single TCR beta chain. Amplified TCR beta CDR3 regions derived from RNA transcripts. A set of HTBI primers served as the primers for a first-round RT-PCR of the TCR CDR3. TCRdb reanalysed the multiplex PCR reads using MiXCR and keeps one entry per CDR3 protein. The sample yields some 360,000 distinct CDR3 sequences, approximately 15% seen once. CDR3 length: 15 residues. The V gene lost 6 bases and the J gene lost 0 bases, with 15 bases spanning the gap. The V gene's germline CDR1 is MNHEY and CDR2 SMNVEV (reference sequence). The data belong to a study of T cells in Graves' hyperthyroidism and ophthalmopathy.

V is TRBV27 and J is TRBJ2-7, with TRBD1 as a possible D gene (6 bases). The receptor was derived from a woman in her sixties with Graves' hyperthyroidism. The material sequenced was blood. CDR3 in DNA: TGTGCCAGCAGCCGACCAGGGGCCCCCTCCTACGAGCAGTACTTC. It translates to CASSRPGAPSYEQYF.